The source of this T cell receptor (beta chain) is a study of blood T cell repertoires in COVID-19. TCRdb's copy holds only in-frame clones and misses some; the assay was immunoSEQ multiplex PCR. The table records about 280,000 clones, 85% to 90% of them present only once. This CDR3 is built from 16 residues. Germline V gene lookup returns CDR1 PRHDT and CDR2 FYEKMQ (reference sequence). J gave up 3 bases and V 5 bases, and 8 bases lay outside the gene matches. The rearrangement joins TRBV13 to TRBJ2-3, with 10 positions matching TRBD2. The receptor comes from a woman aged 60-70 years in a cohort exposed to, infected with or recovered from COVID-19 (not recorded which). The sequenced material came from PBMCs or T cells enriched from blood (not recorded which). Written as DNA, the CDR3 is TGTGCCAGCAGCCATCTAGCGGGAGTGAGTACAGATACGCAGTATTTT. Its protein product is CASSHLAGVSTDTQYF.